This T cell receptor (beta chain) was sequenced during a study of T cells in localized non-small cell lung cancer. Overall study results and limits: Adjacent lung tissue had a median roughly 55 of the top 100 clones found in the tumor. T cell clonality was highest in uninvolved adjacent lung, above tumor. Investigators sequenced only a single tumor region, leaving heterogeneity possible.

This clone was recorded only once. Its target is unknown. Germline V gene data show CDR1 as SGHDN and CDR2 as FVKESK. CDR3 length: 12 amino acids. V lost 1 base to trimming and J lost 5 bases, with 5 bases between them. Clones were sequenced by immunoSEQ multiplex PCR, and TCRdb holds only the in-frame ones, with some missing. The table lists roughly 2,000 clones, 27% of them singletons. This sequence originates from a male donor older than 55 with stage II lung adenocarcinoma. The sample consisted of normal lung tissue next to the tumor, taken before any cancer treatment. The chain links TRBV14 to TRBJ2-5; D call uncertain. The chain's CDR3 is CASSQAKETQYF. CDR3 DNA: TGTGCCAGCAGCCAAGCGAAGGAGACCCAGTACTTC.